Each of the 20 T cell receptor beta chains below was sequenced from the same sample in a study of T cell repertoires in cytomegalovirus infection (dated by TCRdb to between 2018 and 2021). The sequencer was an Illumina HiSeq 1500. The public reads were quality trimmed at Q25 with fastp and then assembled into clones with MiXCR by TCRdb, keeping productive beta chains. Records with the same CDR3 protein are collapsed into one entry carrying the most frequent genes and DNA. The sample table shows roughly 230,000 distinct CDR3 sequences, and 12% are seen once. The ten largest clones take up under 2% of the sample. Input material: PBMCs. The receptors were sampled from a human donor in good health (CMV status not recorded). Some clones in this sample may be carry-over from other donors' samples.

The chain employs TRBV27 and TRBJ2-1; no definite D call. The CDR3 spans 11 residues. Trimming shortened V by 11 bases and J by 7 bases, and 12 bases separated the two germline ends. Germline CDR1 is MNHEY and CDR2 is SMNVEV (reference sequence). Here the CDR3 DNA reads TGTGCCGCCGGCACCGGAAATGAGCAGTTCTTC. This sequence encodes CAAGTGNEQFF.

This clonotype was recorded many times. The CDR3 is CASSQGGGANVLTF. Written as DNA, the CDR3 is TGTGCCAGCAGTCAGGGGGGTGGGGCCAACGTCCTGACTTTC. The chain uses TRBV12-3 or TRBV12-4 and TRBJ2-6; tentatively, D is TRBD1 (7 bases). Trimming shortened V by 5 bases and J by 3 bases, and 8 bases separated the two germline ends. The CDR3 is made up of 14 amino acids.

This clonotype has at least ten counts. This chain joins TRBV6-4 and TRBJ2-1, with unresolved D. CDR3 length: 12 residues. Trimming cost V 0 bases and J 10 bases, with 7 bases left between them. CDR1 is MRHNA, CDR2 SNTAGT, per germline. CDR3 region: CASSDSLGEQFF. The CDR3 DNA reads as TGTGCCAGCAGTGACTCTTTGGGGGAGCAGTTCTTC.

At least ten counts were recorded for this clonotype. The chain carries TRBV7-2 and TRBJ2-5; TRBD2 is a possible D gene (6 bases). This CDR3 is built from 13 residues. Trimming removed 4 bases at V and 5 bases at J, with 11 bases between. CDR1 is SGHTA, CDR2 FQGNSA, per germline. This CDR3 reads CASSYPGDETQYF. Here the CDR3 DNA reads TGTGCCAGCAGCTATCCGGGGGACGAGACCCAGTACTTC. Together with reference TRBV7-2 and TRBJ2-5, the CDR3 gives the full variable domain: GAGVSQSPSNKVTEKGKDVELRCDPISGHTALYWYRQSLGQGLEFLIYFQGNSAPDKSGLPSDRFSAERTGGSVSTLTIQRTQQEDSAVYLCASSYPGDETQYFGPGTRLLVL.

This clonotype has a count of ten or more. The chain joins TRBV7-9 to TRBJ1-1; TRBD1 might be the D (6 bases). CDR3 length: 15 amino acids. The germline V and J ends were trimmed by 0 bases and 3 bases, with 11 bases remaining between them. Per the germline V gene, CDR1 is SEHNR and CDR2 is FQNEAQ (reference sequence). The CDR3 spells CASSLAQGWDTEAFF. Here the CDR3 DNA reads TGTGCCAGCAGCTTAGCGCAGGGGTGGGACACTGAAGCTTTCTTT.

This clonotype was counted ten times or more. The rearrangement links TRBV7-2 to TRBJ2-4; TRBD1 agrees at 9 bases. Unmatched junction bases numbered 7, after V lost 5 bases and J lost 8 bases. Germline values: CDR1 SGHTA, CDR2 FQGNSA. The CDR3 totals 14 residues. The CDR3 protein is CASSPQGALDIQYF. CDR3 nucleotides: TGTGCCAGCAGCCCACAGGGGGCATTGGACATTCAGTACTTC.

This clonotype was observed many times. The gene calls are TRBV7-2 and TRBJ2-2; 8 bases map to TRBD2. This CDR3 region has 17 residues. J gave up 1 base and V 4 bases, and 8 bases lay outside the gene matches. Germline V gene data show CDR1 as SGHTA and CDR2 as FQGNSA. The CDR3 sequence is CASSSRRRGGNTGELFF. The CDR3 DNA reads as TGTGCCAGCAGCTCCCGCCGCCGGGGGGGGAACACCGGGGAGCTGTTTTTT.

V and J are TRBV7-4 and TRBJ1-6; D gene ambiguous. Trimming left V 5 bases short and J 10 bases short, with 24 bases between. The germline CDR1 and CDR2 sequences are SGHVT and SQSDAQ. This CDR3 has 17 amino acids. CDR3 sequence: CASSEHAERLTFSPLHF. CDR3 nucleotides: TGTGCCAGCAGCGAACACGCCGAGCGACTGACATTCTCACCCCTCCACTTT.

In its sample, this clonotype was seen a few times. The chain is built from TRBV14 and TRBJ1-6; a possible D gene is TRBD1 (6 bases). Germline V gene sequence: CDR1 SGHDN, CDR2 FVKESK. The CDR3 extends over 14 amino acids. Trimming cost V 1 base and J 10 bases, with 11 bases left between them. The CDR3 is CASSQGRGWSPLHF. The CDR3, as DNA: TGTGCCAGCAGCCAAGGCAGGGGCTGGTCACCCCTCCACTTT.

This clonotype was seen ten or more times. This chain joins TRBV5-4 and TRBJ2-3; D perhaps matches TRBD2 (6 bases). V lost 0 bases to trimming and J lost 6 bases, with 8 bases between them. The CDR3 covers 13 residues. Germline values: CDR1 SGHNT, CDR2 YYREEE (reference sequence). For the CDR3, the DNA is TGTGCCAGCAGCTTGGGACTAGGTGATACGCAGTATTTT. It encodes CASSLGLGDTQYF.

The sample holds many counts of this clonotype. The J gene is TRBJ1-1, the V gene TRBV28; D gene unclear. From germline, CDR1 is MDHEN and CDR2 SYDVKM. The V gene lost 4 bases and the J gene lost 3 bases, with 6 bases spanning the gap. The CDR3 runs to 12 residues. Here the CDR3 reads CASSSAYTEAFF. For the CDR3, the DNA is TGTGCCAGCAGTTCCGCTTACACTGAAGCTTTCTTT.

The CDR3 DNA follows: TGCAGTGCTAGAGACCAGGGACGGAGCACAGATACGCAGTATTTT. Protein sequence: CSARDQGRSTDTQYF. The chain recombines TRBV20-1 with TRBJ2-3, with D possibly being TRBD1 or TRBD2 (5 bases each). Germline V CDR1 and CDR2: DFQATT, SNEGSKA (reference sequence). The V and J ends lost 0 bases and 0 bases respectively, with 10 bases between them. This CDR3 comprises 15 residues.

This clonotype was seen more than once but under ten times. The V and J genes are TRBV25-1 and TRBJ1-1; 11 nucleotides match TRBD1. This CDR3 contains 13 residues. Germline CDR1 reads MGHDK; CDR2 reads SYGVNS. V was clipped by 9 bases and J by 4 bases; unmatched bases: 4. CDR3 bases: TGTGCCAGTATAGGGACAGGGGGCACTGAAGCTTTCTTT. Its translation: CASIGTGGTEAFF. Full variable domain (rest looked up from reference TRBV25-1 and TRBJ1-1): EADIYQTPRYLVIGTGKKITLECSQTMGHDKMYWYQQDPGMELHLIHYSYGVNSTEKGDLSSESTVSRIRTEHFPLTLESARPSHTSQYLCASIGTGGTEAFFGQGTRLTVV.

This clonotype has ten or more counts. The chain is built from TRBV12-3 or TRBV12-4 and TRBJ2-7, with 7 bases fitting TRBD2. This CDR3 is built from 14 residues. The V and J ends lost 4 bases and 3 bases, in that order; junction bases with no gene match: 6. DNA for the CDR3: TGTGCCAGCAGTTCCGCGGGAGTCATCTACGAGCAGTACTTC. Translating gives CASSSAGVIYEQYF.

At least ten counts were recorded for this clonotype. CDR3 nucleotides: TGTGCCAGCAGCTCTCCCGGATCTGGGGGCGCGATTGGAAACACCATATATTTT. Protein: CASSSPGSGGAIGNTIYF. The chain has TRBV7-2 and TRBJ1-3; D might be TRBD1 (6 bases). Germline V CDR1 and CDR2: SGHTA, FQGNSA. The V end was cut by 4 bases, the J end by 3 bases, with 22 bases between. The CDR3 has 18 residues. Full variable domain (missing parts from reference TRBV7-2 and TRBJ1-3): GAGVSQSPSNKVTEKGKDVELRCDPISGHTALYWYRQSLGQGLEFLIYFQGNSAPDKSGLPSDRFSAERTGGSVSTLTIQRTQQEDSAVYLCASSSPGSGGAIGNTIYFGEGSWLTVV.

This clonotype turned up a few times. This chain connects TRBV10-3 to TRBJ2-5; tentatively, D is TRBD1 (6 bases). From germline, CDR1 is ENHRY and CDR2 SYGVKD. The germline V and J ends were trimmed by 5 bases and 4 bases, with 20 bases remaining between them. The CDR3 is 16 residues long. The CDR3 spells CAISPSPDREGETQYF. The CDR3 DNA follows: TGTGCCATCAGTCCTAGCCCGGACAGAGAAGGAGAGACCCAGTACTTC.

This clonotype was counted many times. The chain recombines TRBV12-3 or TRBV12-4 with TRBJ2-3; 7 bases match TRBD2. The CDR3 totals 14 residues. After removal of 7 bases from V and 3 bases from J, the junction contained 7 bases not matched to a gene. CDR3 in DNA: TGTGCCAGCACCCTCACTAGCGTGACAGATACGCAGTATTTT. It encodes CASTLTSVTDTQYF.

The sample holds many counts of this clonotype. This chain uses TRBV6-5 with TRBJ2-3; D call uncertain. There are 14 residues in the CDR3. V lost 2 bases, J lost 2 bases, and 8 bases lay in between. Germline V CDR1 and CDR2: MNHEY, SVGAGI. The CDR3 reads CASSYKQNTDTQYF. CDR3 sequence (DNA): TGTGCCAGCAGTTACAAACAGAACACAGATACGCAGTATTTT.

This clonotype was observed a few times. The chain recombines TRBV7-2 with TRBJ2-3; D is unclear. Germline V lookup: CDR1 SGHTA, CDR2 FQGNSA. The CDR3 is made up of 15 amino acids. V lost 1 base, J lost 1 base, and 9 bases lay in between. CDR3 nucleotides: TGTGCCAGCAGCTTAGATCGGCTAGGCACAGATACGCAGTATTTT. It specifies CASSLDRLGTDTQYF.

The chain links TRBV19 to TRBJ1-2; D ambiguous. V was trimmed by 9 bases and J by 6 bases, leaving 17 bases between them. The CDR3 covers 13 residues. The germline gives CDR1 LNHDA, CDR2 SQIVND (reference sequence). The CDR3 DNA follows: TGTGCCAGCCTGACGGGAGGAACTAATGGCTACACCTTC. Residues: CASLTGGTNGYTF.